This TCR beta chain comes out of a study of OX40 agonist ivuxolimab in advanced cancers. For the study at large: It was ivuxolimab, an agonistic anti-OX40 (CD134) antibody, that patients were treated with.

Only in-frame clones appear in the TCRdb table, and some are missing; sequencing was by immunoSEQ multiplex PCR. This table has around 26,000 clones, about four fifths appearing once. The origin of this receptor is an adult with an advanced solid tumor such as melanoma, head and neck, liver or kidney cancer. The sample was CD4+ or CD8+ T cells sorted from blood, taken in a trial of the OX40 agonist ivuxolimab.

The CDR3 DNA reads as TGTGCCAGCAGCGGGGGACAGGAGATTAACTATGGCTACACCTTC. This translates into CASSGGQEINYGYTF. This chain connects TRBV5-3 to TRBJ1-2; 8 bases are a match to TRBD1. TRBV5-3 belongs to the ORF category, with a function that is uncertain. Trimming cost V 8 bases and J 1 base; bases outside gene matches: 10. This CDR3 comprises 15 residues.